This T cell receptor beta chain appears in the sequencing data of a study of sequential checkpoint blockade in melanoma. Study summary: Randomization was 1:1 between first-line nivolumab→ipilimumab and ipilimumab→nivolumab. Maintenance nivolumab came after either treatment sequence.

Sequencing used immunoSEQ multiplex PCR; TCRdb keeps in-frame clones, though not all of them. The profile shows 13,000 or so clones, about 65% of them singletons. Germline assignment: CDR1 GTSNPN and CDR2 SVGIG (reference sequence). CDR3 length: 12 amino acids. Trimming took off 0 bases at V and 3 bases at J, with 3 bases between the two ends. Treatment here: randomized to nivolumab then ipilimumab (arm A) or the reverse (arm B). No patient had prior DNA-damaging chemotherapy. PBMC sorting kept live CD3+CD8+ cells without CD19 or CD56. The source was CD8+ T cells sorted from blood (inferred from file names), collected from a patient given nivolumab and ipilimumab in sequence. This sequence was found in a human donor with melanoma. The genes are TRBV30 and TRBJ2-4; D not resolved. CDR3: CAWSVIKNIQYF. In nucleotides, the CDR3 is TGTGCCTGGAGTGTTATCAAAAACATTCAGTACTTC.